The 22 T cell receptor beta chains reported below all come from one sample, sequenced in a study of blood T cell repertoires in COVID-19 (dated by TCRdb to the early 2020s). The method behind the library was the immunoSEQ multiplex PCR assay. TCRdb took over this immuneACCESS table, retaining in-frame rearrangements with V and J assigned. Such tables are incomplete; in checked studies, under half of the missing clones stem from an unresolved V gene, and the remainder is unexplained. Here the sample has about 75,000 clones; around 89% occur a single time. Under 25% of the sample lies in the top ten. Source material: peripheral blood. All receptors come from a human donor in a cohort sampled during active COVID-19.

This clone has more than one count but fewer than ten. The chain links TRBV7-3 to TRBJ2-3, with D maybe TRBD2 (7 bases). The CDR3 covers 21 residues. Trimming left V 0 bases short and J 1 base short, with 26 bases between. The germline V gene encodes CDR1 SGHTA and CDR2 FQGTGA. The CDR3 sequence is CASSLTGGGPNLMFGTDTQYF. The CDR3 nucleotides are TGTGCCAGCAGCTTAACAGGGGGAGGGCCTAACCTTATGTTCGGCACAGATACGCAGTATTTT. Complete variable domain (other parts from reference TRBV7-3 and TRBJ2-3): GAGVSQTPSNKVTEKGKYVELRCDPISGHTALYWYRQSLGQGPEFLIYFQGTGAADDSGLPNDRFFAVRPEGSVSTLKIQRTERGDSAVYLCASSLTGGGPNLMFGTDTQYFGPGTRLTVL.

CDR3 nucleotides: TGTGCCAGCCAGGGGAATAATTCACCCCTCCACTTT. Translated, it gives CASQGNNSPLHF. This chain connects TRBV9 to TRBJ1-6; maybe TRBD1 (6 bases). The ends were cut back, 7 bases at V and 5 bases at J, with 7 bases in the middle. CDR3 length equals 12 residues. Germline CDR1 reads SGDLS; CDR2 reads YYNGEE.

This sequence joins TRBV10-1 and TRBJ2-2; D is unresolved. The CDR3 covers 12 residues. The V end was cut by 5 bases, the J end by 6 bases, with 7 bases between. From germline, CDR1 is WNHNN and CDR2 SYGVQD (reference sequence). As DNA, the CDR3 is TGCGCCAGCAGTCCCTCCGCCGGGGAGCTGTTTTTT. Amino acid sequence: CASSPSAGELFF.

The chain links TRBV29-1 to TRBJ1-4, with 8 bases identical to TRBD1. V was pared by 4 bases and J by 7 bases, with 2 bases of the junction left unmatched. The CDR3 extends over 12 amino acids. Germline CDR1 reads SQVTM; CDR2 reads ANQGSEA. This CDR3 reads CSVGQGSEKLFF. In DNA form, the CDR3 reads TGCAGCGTTGGACAGGGGAGTGAAAAACTGTTTTTT.

V is TRBV27 and J is TRBJ2-7, with a tentative D call TRBD1 (5 bases). This CDR3 has 13 residues. The germline V and J ends were trimmed by 5 bases and 3 bases, with 11 bases remaining between them. Germline loops: CDR1 MNHEY, CDR2 SMNVEV (reference sequence). CDR3 residues: CASSPQVNYEQYF. The DNA of the CDR3 is TGTGCCAGCAGTCCACAGGTAAACTACGAGCAGTACTTC.

V is TRBV6-2 or TRBV6-3 and J is TRBJ1-2, with TRBD1 identical over 10 bases. J lost 7 bases, V lost 0 bases, and 5 bases had no gene match. CDR3 length: 15 residues. Germline V gives CDR1 MNHEY, CDR2 SVGEGT. CDR3 bases: TGTGCCAGCAGTTACTCAGGGACAGGGGCTATTGGCTACACCTTC. It translates to CASSYSGTGAIGYTF.

V and J are TRBV9 and TRBJ2-6, with 9 positions matching TRBD1. The V gene end was trimmed by 4 bases and the J gene end by 2 bases; junction bases not matched to a gene: 4. Germline-derived CDR1 and CDR2 are SGDLS and YYNGEE. This CDR3 region has 16 residues. CDR3 residues: CASSLTGGAGANVLTF. Written as DNA, the CDR3 is TGTGCCAGCAGCCTTACAGGGGGCGCTGGGGCCAACGTCCTGACTTTC. Supplemented by reference TRBV9 and TRBJ2-6, the full variable domain reads DSGVTQTPKHLITATGQRVTLRCSPRSGDLSVYWYQQSLDQGLQFLIQYYNGEERAKGNILERFSAQQFPDLHSELNLSSLELGDSALYFCASSLTGGAGANVLTFGAGSRLTVL.

This rearrangement joins TRBV27 to TRBJ2-7, with 7 bases matching TRBD1. V dropped 6 bases and J dropped 5; count of bases not matched to a gene: 16. CDR1 and CDR2 from the germline V gene are MNHEY and SMNVEV (reference sequence). CDR3 length: 16 residues. The CDR3 DNA reads as TGTGCCAGCAGCCCCCTAGGGACAGACTCAAGCAACGAGCAGTACTTC. It is translated as CASSPLGTDSSNEQYF.

This chain links TRBV7-2 with TRBJ1-1; TRBD1 is a possible D gene (5 bases). The V gene's germline CDR1 is SGHTA and CDR2 FQGNSA. CDR3 length: 15 residues. V shed 0 bases and J shed 1 base, with 9 bases lying between them. The CDR3 DNA reads TGTGCCAGCAGCTTAGCGCAGGGAGGGAACACTGAAGCTTTCTTT. Translation: CASSLAQGGNTEAFF.

The chain employs TRBV5-5 and TRBJ1-1; 8 bases align to TRBD1. The CDR3 runs to 14 residues. The germline gives CDR1 SGHKS, CDR2 YYEKEE (reference sequence). V gave up 2 bases and J gave up 3 bases; unmatched junction bases: 3. The chain's CDR3 is CASSFTGGYTEAFF. CDR3 nucleotide sequence: TGTGCCAGCAGCTTTACAGGGGGGTACACTGAAGCTTTCTTT.

This clone was observed once. This chain links TRBV3-1 (or the pseudogene TRBV3-2) with TRBJ1-1; D is possibly TRBD1 (5 bases). Germline lookup yields CDR1 LGHDT and CDR2 YNNKEL (reference sequence). The CDR3 contains 14 residues. Trimming removed 0 bases at V and 8 bases at J, with 13 bases between. The CDR3 nucleotides read TGTGCCAGCAGCCAAGAAACGCGGGGGGAAGAAGCTTTCTTT. Translation: CASSQETRGEEAFF.

The V and J genes are TRBV3-1 (or the pseudogene TRBV3-2) and TRBJ2-7, with 8 bases that match TRBD1. This CDR3 comprises 13 residues. The germline gives CDR1 LGHDT, CDR2 YNNKEL (reference sequence). J gave up 4 bases and V 6 bases, and 5 bases lay outside the gene matches. CDR3 protein: CASRGQAFYEQYF. The CDR3 nucleotides are TGTGCCAGCAGGGGACAGGCCTTTTACGAGCAGTACTTC.

The chain uses TRBV27 and TRBJ2-3; 8 nucleotides align to TRBD1. Germline V gene lookup returns CDR1 MNHEY and CDR2 SMNVEV (reference sequence). The CDR3 is 15 amino acids. The V gene end was trimmed by 4 bases and the J gene end by 3 bases; junction bases not matched to a gene: 6. The CDR3 loop is CASSYSWTGTDTQYF. The CDR3 nucleotides read TGTGCCAGCAGTTATTCCTGGACAGGGACAGATACGCAGTATTTT.

This clone was observed a few times. The chain has TRBV5-4 and TRBJ1-1, with 7 bases fitting TRBD1. V trimming: 3 bases; J trimming: 2 bases; junction bases outside the gene matches: 4. The CDR3 is 14 residues long. Germline V lookup: CDR1 SGHNT, CDR2 YYREEE (reference sequence). The CDR3 DNA reads as TGTGCCAGCAGCTCGGGACAGTACAACACTGAAGCTTTCTTT. Translation gives CASSSGQYNTEAFF.

This clone was seen once. The rearrangement joins TRBV19 to TRBJ2-3; 10 bases are a match to TRBD2. The CDR3 consists of 16 residues. Trimming took 5 bases from V and 1 from J; bases not matched to a gene: 6. Germline assignment: CDR1 LNHDA and CDR2 SQIVND (reference sequence). For the CDR3, the DNA is TGTGCCAGTAGTCAGCTACTAGCGGGACGCACAGATACGCAGTATTTT. Its protein product is CASSQLLAGRTDTQYF.

The V and J genes are TRBV5-1 and TRBJ2-7, with D possibly matching TRBD1 (6 bases). The V gene lost 0 bases and the J gene lost 1 base, with 11 bases spanning the gap. The V gene's germline CDR1 is SGHRS and CDR2 YFSETQ. The CDR3 runs 15 residues. The CDR3 sequence is CASSLGGLGSYEQYF. In DNA form, the CDR3 reads TGCGCCAGCAGCTTGGGGGGGCTGGGGTCCTACGAGCAGTACTTC.

The chain recombines TRBV6-5 with TRBJ1-3; tentative D call: TRBD1 (5 bases). The CDR3 spans 14 residues. Germline CDR1 and CDR2: MNHEY and SVGAGI. The V end lost 2 bases, the J end lost 4 bases, and 9 bases lay between the germline ends. The CDR3 DNA reads TGTGCCAGCAGTTACGGGGCATCCGGAAACACCATATATTTT. Residues: CASSYGASGNTIYF.

The V call is TRBV12-1, the J call TRBJ1-5; the table gives TRBD1 as D, unverified against the DNA. TRBV12-1 is tagged as a pseudogene. This CDR3 contains 18 residues. The DNA of the CDR3 is TGTGCCAGCAGCTTTGAGCTCGGGGACAGGGGGTCGAATCAGCCCCAGCATTTT. Its translation: CASSFELGDRGSNQPQHF.

This clone was detected once. The rearrangement links TRBV10-2 to TRBJ2-3, with 11 bases that match TRBD2. This CDR3 comprises 16 residues. The V segment lost 6 bases and the J segment 4 bases; nucleotides outside the gene matches: 9. CDR1 is WSHSY, CDR2 SAAADI, per germline. The chain's CDR3 is CASRALGTSGSDTQYF. The CDR3 nucleotides read TGCGCCAGCAGAGCCCTCGGGACTAGCGGATCAGATACGCAGTATTTT.

The gene calls are TRBV7-9 and TRBJ1-4, with D perhaps TRBD1 (6 bases). The CDR3 is made up of 18 amino acids. Between the trimmed V and J ends, which lost 2 bases and 4 bases, there was a span of 20 bases. The germline gives CDR1 SEHNR, CDR2 FQNEAQ (reference sequence). Here the CDR3 reads CASSLKTTGHWGNEKLFF. CDR3 in DNA: TGTGCCAGCAGCTTAAAAACTACAGGGCATTGGGGTAATGAAAAACTGTTTTTT.

This clone has just one count. The chain carries TRBV10-1 and TRBJ2-7, with a possible D match to TRBD2 (7 bases). The CDR3 contains 14 residues. V lost 2 bases and J lost 4, with 12 bases in between. Germline assignment: CDR1 WNHNN and CDR2 SYGVQD (reference sequence). This chain's CDR3 is CASSEGRGLYEQYF. As DNA, the CDR3 is TGCGCCAGCAGTGAGGGCAGGGGACTATACGAGCAGTACTTC.

The CDR3 loop reads CASSSHSGTGAYNEQFF. The CDR3 nucleotides read TGTGCCAGCAGCTCCCACTCCGGGACAGGGGCCTACAATGAGCAGTTCTTC. The chain employs TRBV7-3 and TRBJ2-1; 10 bases are a match to TRBD1. CDR3 length: 17 amino acids. CDR1 and CDR2 (germline): SGHTA, FQGTGA. J lost 2 bases, V lost 4 bases, and 8 bases had no gene match.